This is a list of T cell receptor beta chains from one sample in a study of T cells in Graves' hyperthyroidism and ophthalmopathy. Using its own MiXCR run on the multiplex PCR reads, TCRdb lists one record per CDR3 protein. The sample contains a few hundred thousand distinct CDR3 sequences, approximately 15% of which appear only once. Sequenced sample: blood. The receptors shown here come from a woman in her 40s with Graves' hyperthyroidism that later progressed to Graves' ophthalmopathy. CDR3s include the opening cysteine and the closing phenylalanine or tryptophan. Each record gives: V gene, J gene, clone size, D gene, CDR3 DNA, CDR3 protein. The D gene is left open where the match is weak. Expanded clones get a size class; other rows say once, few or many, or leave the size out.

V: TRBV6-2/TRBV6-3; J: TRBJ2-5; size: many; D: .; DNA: TGTGCCAGCAGTTCGACACAGGTCCAAGAGACCCAGTACTTC; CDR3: CASSSTQVQETQYF
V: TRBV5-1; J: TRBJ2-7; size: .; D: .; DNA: TGCGCCAGCAGCAAGGACGGTTCCCCCTACGAGCAGTACTTC; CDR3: CASSKDGSPYEQYF
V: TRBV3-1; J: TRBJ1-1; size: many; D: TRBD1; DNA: TGTGCCAGCAGCCAAATGACAGGGGGCGCGTCTGAAGCTTTCTTT; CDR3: CASSQMTGGASEAFF
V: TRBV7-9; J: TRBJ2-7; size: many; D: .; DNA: TGTGCCAGCAGCTTTAGCGGTTATACCTACGAGCAGTACTTC; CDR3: CASSFSGYTYEQYF
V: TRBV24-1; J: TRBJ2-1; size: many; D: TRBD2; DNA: TGTGCCACCAGTGGGATGACTAGCGGGAGGGCCGAGCAGTTCTTC; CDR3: CATSGMTSGRAEQFF
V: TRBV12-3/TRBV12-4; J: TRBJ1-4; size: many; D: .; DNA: TGTGCCAGCAGTTTGGACTGGCAGGGACTGAGGAAACTGTTTTTT; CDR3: CASSLDWQGLRKLFF
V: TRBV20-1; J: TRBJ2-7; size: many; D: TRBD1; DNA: TGCAGTGCTAGAAACCATGGACAGGGGGCGTCCTACGAGCAGTACTTC; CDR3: CSARNHGQGASYEQYF
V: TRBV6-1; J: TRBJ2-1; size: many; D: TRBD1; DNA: TGTGCCAGCAGTGACCCGGGACAGCGGTCCTACAATGAGCAGTTCTTC; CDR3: CASSDPGQRSYNEQFF
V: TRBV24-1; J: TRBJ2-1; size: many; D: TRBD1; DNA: TGTGCCACCAGCCGCGAGGGGACAGGGATGTTCTTC; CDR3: CATSREGTGMFF
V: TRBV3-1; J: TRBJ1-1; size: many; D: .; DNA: TGTGCCAGCAGCCAGACAGCGAATGAAGCTTTCTTT; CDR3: CASSQTANEAFF
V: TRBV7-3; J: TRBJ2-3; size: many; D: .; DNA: TGTGCCAGCAGCTTATCCGTTGGGGGGCCAGATACGCAGTATTTT; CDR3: CASSLSVGGPDTQYF
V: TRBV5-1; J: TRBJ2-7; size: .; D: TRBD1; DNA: TGCGCCAGCAGCCGGGACAGGTTCCACGAGCAGTACTTC; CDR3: CASSRDRFHEQYF
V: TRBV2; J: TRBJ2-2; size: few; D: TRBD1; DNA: TGTGCCAGCAGTGAGTGGCAGGGGGTGTCTTCGGGGGAGCTGTTTTTT; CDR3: CASSEWQGVSSGELFF
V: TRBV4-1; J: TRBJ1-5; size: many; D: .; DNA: TGCGCCAGCAGCCAAGGCACAGGGTCAGACCAGCCCCAGCATTTT; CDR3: CASSQGTGSDQPQHF
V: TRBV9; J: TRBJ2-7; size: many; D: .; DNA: TGTGCCAGCAGCGTAGATCTCGGCTCCTACGAGCAGTACTTC; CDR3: CASSVDLGSYEQYF
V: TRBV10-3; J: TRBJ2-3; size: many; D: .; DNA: TGTGCCATCATATCATCCGGACTATCTAGCCTTGCCGCCCTGAGTTTATGTACAGATACGCAGTATTTT; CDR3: CAIISSGLSSLAALSLCTDTQYF
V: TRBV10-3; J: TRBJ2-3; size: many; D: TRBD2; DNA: TGTGCCATCAGTGCGCGGGAGGGCCCGGATACGCAGTATTTT; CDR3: CAISAREGPDTQYF
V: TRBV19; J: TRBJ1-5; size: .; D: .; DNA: TGTGCCAGTAGACGACAGTTTCATCAGCCCCAGCATTTT; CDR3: CASRRQFHQPQHF
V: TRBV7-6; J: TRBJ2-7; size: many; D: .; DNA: TGTGCCAGCAGCCCGTCCGTGGATCCGTCCTACGAGCAGTACTTC; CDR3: CASSPSVDPSYEQYF
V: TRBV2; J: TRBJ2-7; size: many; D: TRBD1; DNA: TGTGCCAGCAACCGGGACAGGGGATACGAGCAGTACTTC; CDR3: CASNRDRGYEQYF
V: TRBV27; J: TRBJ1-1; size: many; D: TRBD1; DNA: TGTGCCAGCAGCCGTTGGCTTGGGACAGTGAACACTGAAGCTTTCTTT; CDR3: CASSRWLGTVNTEAFF
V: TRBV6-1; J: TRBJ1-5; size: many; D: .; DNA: TGTGCCAGCAGTGATTCGGGGCGAAACTTCAATCAGCCCCAGCATTTT; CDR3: CASSDSGRNFNQPQHF
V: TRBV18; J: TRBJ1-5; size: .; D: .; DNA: TGTGCCAGCTCCTCGGAGTTTCAGCCCCAGCATTTT; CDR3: CASSSEFQPQHF
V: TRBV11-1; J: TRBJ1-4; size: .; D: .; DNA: TGTGCCAGCAGCTCTGGAATCGGCACTAATGAAAAACTGTTTTTT; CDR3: CASSSGIGTNEKLFF
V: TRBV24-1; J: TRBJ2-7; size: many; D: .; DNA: TGTGCCACCAGTGACAATACAGGGTCCGTCTACGAGCAGTACTTC; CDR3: CATSDNTGSVYEQYF
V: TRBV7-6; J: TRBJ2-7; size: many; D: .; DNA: TGTGCCAGCAGCACCGGGGGACCTTGGGACGAGCAGTACTTC; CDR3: CASSTGGPWDEQYF
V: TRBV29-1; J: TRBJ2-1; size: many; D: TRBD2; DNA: TGCAGCGCCGGACTAGCGGGTTACAATGAGCAGTTCTTC; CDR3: CSAGLAGYNEQFF
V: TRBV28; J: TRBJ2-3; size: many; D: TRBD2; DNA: TGTGCCAGCAGCCCCGGACTAGCGGCGGGGGATACGCAGTATTTT; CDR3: CASSPGLAAGDTQYF
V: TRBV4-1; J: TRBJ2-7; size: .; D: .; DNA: TGCGCCAGCAGCCAAAGGACAGCGGGTTACGAGCAGTACTTC; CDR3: CASSQRTAGYEQYF
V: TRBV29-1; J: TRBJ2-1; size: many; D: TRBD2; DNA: TGCAGCGTTCGGACTAGAGTAGACAATGAGCAGTTCTTC; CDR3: CSVRTRVDNEQFF
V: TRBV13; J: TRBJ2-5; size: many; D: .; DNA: TGTGCCAGCAGCTTACTAGCGAACCCCCAAGAGACCCAGTACTTC; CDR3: CASSLLANPQETQYF
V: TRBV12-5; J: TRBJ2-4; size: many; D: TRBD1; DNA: TGTGCTAGTGGTTTGGTACCACAGGGGCGAATTAATGTAGCCAAAAACATTCAGTACTTC; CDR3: CASGLVPQGRINVAKNIQYF
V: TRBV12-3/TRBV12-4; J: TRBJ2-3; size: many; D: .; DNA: TGTGCCAGCAGTTTATCGCGGCCGACTACCAGGGGAGATACGCAGTATTTT; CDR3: CASSLSRPTTRGDTQYF
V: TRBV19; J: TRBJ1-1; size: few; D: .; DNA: TGTGCCAGTAGTATCGGACTAAAGGAAGCTTTCTTT; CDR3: CASSIGLKEAFF
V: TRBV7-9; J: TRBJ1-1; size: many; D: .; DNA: TGTGCCAGCAGCTTAGGGGACCGGGGGGACACTGAAGCTTTCTTT; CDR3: CASSLGDRGDTEAFF
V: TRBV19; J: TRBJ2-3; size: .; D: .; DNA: TGTGCCAGTAGGTTCGCACTGGGCACAGATACGCAGTATTTT; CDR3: CASRFALGTDTQYF
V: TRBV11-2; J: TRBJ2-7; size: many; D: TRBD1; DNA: TGTGCCAGCAGCTTGGAGCAGGGGGCCTACGAGCAGTACTTC; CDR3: CASSLEQGAYEQYF
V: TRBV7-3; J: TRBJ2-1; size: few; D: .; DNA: TGTGCCAGCAGCTCCCCGCGGGGTGGCGGAAATCTTTTTTCCAATGAGCAGTTCTTC; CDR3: CASSSPRGGGNLFSNEQFF
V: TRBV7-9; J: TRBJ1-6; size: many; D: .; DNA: TGTGCCAGCAGCTTTTCAAGCGACAATTCACCCCTCCACTTT; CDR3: CASSFSSDNSPLHF
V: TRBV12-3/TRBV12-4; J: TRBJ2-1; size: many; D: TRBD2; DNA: TGTGCCAGCAGACTCGGTAGCGGGAGTAGGGATGAGCAGTTCTTC; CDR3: CASRLGSGSRDEQFF
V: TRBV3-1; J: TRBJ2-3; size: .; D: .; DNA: TGTGCCAGCAGCCACGACCTCACAGATACGCAGTATTTT; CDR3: CASSHDLTDTQYF
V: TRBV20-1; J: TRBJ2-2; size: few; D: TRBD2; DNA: TGCAGTGCTAGAGGCGGGACTAGCGGCACCGGGGAGCCGTTTTTT; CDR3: CSARGGTSGTGEPFF
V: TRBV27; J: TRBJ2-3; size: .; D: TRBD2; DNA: TGTGCCAGCAGTTTATTCCCGGGAGGGGCCGTAGATACGCAGTATTTT; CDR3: CASSLFPGGAVDTQYF
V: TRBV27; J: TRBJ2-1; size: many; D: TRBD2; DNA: TGTGCCAGCAGTTTTAGCGGGAGCTCCTACAATGAGCAGTTCTTC; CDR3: CASSFSGSSYNEQFF
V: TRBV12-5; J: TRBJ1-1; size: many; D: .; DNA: TGTGCTAGTGGTTTGGAGACGGCGGACACTGAAGCTTTCTTT; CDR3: CASGLETADTEAFF
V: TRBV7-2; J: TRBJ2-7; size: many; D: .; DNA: TGTGCCAGCAGCTTAGCGATGAGCTACGAGCAGTACTTC; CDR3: CASSLAMSYEQYF
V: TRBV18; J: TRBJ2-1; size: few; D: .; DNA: TGTGCCAGCTCACCATTTGTAGCCCCCGGGAACAATGAGCAGTTCTTC; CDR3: CASSPFVAPGNNEQFF
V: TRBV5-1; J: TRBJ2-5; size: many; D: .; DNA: TGCGCCAGCAGTCACAGGGCCCAAGAGACCCAGTACTTC; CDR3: CASSHRAQETQYF
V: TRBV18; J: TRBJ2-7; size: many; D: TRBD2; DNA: TGTGCCAGCTCTCCTGGGGGTAGCGGGAGCGACTCCTACGAGCAGTACTTC; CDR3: CASSPGGSGSDSYEQYF
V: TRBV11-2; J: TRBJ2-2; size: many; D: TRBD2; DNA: TGTGCCAGCAGAAAAGCGGGGGGGAACACCGGGGAGCTGTTTTTT; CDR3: CASRKAGGNTGELFF
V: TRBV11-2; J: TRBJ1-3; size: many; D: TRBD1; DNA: TGTGCCAGCAGCTACCGGGACAGGAGCTCTGGAAACACCATATATTTT; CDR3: CASSYRDRSSGNTIYF
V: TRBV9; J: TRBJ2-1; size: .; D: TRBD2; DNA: TGTGCCAGCAGCCCCCGACTAGCGGGAGGTGAGCAGTTCTTC; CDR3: CASSPRLAGGEQFF
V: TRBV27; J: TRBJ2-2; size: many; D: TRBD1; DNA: TGTGCCAGCAGTTTATCGGGACAGGGAACCGGGGAGCTGTTTTTT; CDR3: CASSLSGQGTGELFF
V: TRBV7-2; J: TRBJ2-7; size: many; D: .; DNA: TGTGCCAGCAGCCATAGCGAAACCTACGAGCAGTACTTC; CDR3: CASSHSETYEQYF
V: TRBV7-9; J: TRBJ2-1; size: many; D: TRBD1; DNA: TGTGCCAGCAGCTCCGGACAGGGGGTTTACAATGAGCAGTTCTTC; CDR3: CASSSGQGVYNEQFF
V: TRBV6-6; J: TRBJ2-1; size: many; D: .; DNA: TGTGCCAGCAGTTACAGGGCTGGAAACTCCTACAATGAGCAGTTCTTC; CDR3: CASSYRAGNSYNEQFF
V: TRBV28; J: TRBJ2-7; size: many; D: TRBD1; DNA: TGTGCCAGCAGTTTTAGGGGGCGAGTCGAGCAGTACTTC; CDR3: CASSFRGRVEQYF
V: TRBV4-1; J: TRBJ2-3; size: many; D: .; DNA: TGCGCCAGCAGGGGGAAGGGTGAGGATACGCAGTATTTT; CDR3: CASRGKGEDTQYF